The 22 T cell receptor beta chains presented below share a single source sample, sequenced in a study of response to subunit inactivated influenza vaccine. TCRdb re-called the RT-PCR reads through MiXCR, storing one row per CDR3 protein. Among 500,000 to 550,000 distinct CDR3 sequences listed, approximately 22% were seen once. The sample was also linked to a second study, of T cells expressing NK-cell markers. That study adds: The TCR beta cDNA came from 5'RACE template switching with UMIs.

The source was CD4+ T cells sorted from PBMCs, collected 11 to 12 days after vaccination. These receptor sequences come from a man between 50 and 59 years old who received an inactivated influenza vaccine.

This clonotype was seen a handful of times. The CDR3 bases are TGTGCCAGCAGCCAGGGACAGTATAATTCACCCCTCCACTTT. Its protein is CASSQGQYNSPLHF. The chain links TRBV5-6 to TRBJ1-6, with 7 bases matching TRBD1. The CDR3 runs to 14 residues. Germline CDR1 and CDR2: SGHDT and YYEEEE. The V and J ends lost 4 bases and 4 bases, in that order; junction bases with no gene match: 2.

This clonotype was found a few times. The V gene is TRBV27, the J gene TRBJ2-1, with 11 nucleotides matching TRBD2. Germline-derived CDR1 and CDR2 are MNHEY and SMNVEV (reference sequence). CDR3 length: 13 residues. The ends lost 5 bases at V and 12 bases at J; junction bases unmatched: 6. The CDR3, as DNA: TGTGCCAGCAGTCCTAGCGGGAGGCGTGGGCAGTTCTTC. Translating gives CASSPSGRRGQFF.

The chain recombines TRBV6-5 with TRBJ1-2, with TRBD1 matching 9 bases. The germline V gene has CDR1 MNHEY and CDR2 SVGAGI. V shed 0 bases, J shed 8 bases, and the junction held 7 bases outside the gene matches. The CDR3 consists of 15 residues. The CDR3, as DNA: TGTGCCAGCAGTTACTCGAACAGGGGGCGCGGGGGCTACACCTTC. Protein: CASSYSNRGRGGYTF.

In its sample, this clonotype was seen a few times. The chain combines TRBV12-3 or TRBV12-4 with TRBJ2-3; D gene uncertain. There are 13 residues in the CDR3. Deletions cut 2 bases from V and 6 bases from J, with 9 bases between. CDR3 amino acids: CASSLSRADTQYF. The CDR3 DNA is TGTGCCAGCAGTTTATCTAGGGCGGATACGCAGTATTTT.

The chain couples TRBV20-1 to TRBJ2-5, with no clear D. Deletions cut 3 bases from V and 0 bases from J, with 5 bases between. The germline CDR1 and CDR2 sequences are DFQATT and SNEGSKA (reference sequence). This CDR3 is built from 12 residues. The CDR3 reads CSASRNQETQYF. CDR3 DNA sequence: TGCAGTGCTAGCAGAAACCAAGAGACCCAGTACTTC.

The genes are TRBV15 and TRBJ2-7; D unclear. This CDR3 is built from 13 residues. Germline lookup yields CDR1 LNHNV and CDR2 YYDKDF (reference sequence). V was clipped by 1 base and J by 2 bases, with 6 bases between them. CDR3 in DNA: TGTGCCACCAGCAGAGGGCTAGCCTACGAGCAGTACTTC. Protein sequence: CATSRGLAYEQYF.

Many counts were recorded for this clonotype. The rearrangement joins TRBV6-2 or TRBV6-3 to TRBJ2-2; unclear D gene. In germline, CDR1 is MNHEY, CDR2 SVGEGT. The CDR3 covers 12 residues. Between the trimmed V and J ends, which lost 6 bases and 5 bases, there was a span of 7 bases. The chain's CDR3 is CASSHGTGELFF. CDR3 bases: TGTGCCAGCAGCCACGGGACCGGGGAGCTGTTTTTT.

The chain recombines TRBV24-1 with TRBJ2-6, with 9 bases aligning to TRBD1. Losses at the gene ends were 4 bases for V and 0 bases for J; bases not matched to a gene: 3. CDR3 length: 17 amino acids. The germline gives CDR1 KGHDR, CDR2 SFDVKD. CDR3 DNA sequence: TGTGCCACCAGTGACCCGGGACAGGGCTCTGGGGCCAACGTCCTGACTTTC. Its translation: CATSDPGQGSGANVLTF.

This clonotype was counted ten times or more. This rearrangement joins TRBV4-3 to TRBJ2-1; a possible D gene is TRBD2 (5 bases). V lost 0 bases and J 0 bases, leaving 12 bases between the germline ends. Germline-derived CDR1 and CDR2 are LGHNA and YSLEER. The CDR3 is made up of 17 amino acids. CDR3 DNA: TGCGCCAGCAGCCAAGATCTGCGGGCGTCCTCCTACAATGAGCAGTTCTTC. Its protein is CASSQDLRASSYNEQFF.

Written as DNA, the CDR3 is TGTGCCAGCAGCTTAGATCGAGCGGTCGGGGAGCTGTTTTTT. It codes for CASSLDRAVGELFF. V and J are TRBV11-2 and TRBJ2-2, with D perhaps matching TRBD2 (5 bases). With 0 bases removed from V and 7 bases from J, the gap between germline ends came to 9 bases. The CDR3 is 14 residues long. Germline loops: CDR1 SGHAT, CDR2 FQNNGV.

This clonotype occurred once. The chain combines TRBV29-1 with TRBJ2-3, with 7 bases that match TRBD1. Germline values: CDR1 SQVTM, CDR2 ANQGSEA. This CDR3 comprises 12 residues. The V segment lost 7 bases and the J segment 6 bases; nucleotides outside the gene matches: 7. DNA for the CDR3: TGCAGCGCGACAGGGAAATCGGATACGCAGTATTTT. It encodes CSATGKSDTQYF.

The chain has TRBV28 and TRBJ1-3; D is unresolved. V was shortened by 3 bases and J by 4 bases, with 10 bases between the two germline ends. The CDR3 loop spans 14 amino acids. The germline CDR1 and CDR2 sequences are MDHEN and SYDVKM. DNA of the CDR3: TGTGCCAGCAGTTTTCGCGGGAGAGGAAACACCATATATTTT. It codes for CASSFRGRGNTIYF.

This clonotype was counted a few times. This chain links TRBV10-3 with TRBJ2-1; 13 nucleotides agree with TRBD2. The CDR3 extends over 15 amino acids. CDR1 and CDR2 (germline): ENHRY, SYGVKD. Trimming at V came to 2 bases and at J to 10 bases, leaving 5 bases not matched to a gene. The CDR3 region is CAISEGLAGVWEQFF. The CDR3 nucleotides read TGTGCCATCAGTGAGGGACTAGCGGGAGTATGGGAGCAGTTCTTC.

This chain joins TRBV12-3 or TRBV12-4 and TRBJ1-3; no clear D. The CDR3 covers 15 residues. V lost 6 bases and J lost 0, with 12 bases in between. The CDR3 nucleotides are TGTGCCAGCAGCCCGGTGGCTGTCTCTGGAAACACCATATATTTT. Translation: CASSPVAVSGNTIYF.

This clonotype has just a few counts. The chain joins TRBV20-1 to TRBJ2-3; D may correspond to TRBD1 or TRBD2 (6 bases each). V was cut by 6 bases and J by 0 bases, with 16 bases left in between. The CDR3 runs to 15 residues. Germline loops: CDR1 DFQATT, CDR2 SNEGSKA (reference sequence). The CDR3 DNA is TGCAGTGCGGACCGAACAGGGACTAGCACAGATACGCAGTATTTT. As protein: CSADRTGTSTDTQYF.

This clonotype appeared a few times. This chain joins TRBV24-1 and TRBJ2-3, with TRBD2 identical over 8 bases. The V segment lost 9 bases and the J segment 0 bases; nucleotides outside the gene matches: 4. Per the germline V gene, CDR1 is KGHDR and CDR2 is SFDVKD. CDR3 length: 14 amino acids. This CDR3 is CATGIAGSTDTQYF. CDR3 sequence (DNA): TGTGCCACCGGGATAGCGGGGAGCACAGATACGCAGTATTTT.

The chain carries TRBV20-1 and TRBJ1-1; D unclear. CDR3 length: 13 amino acids. Trimming shortened V by 1 base and J by 0 bases, and 6 bases separated the two germline ends. CDR1 DFQATT and CDR2 SNEGSKA come from the germline V gene (reference sequence). CDR3 DNA: TGCAGTGCTAGAGCAGTTTTGAACACTGAAGCTTTCTTT. Translated, it gives CSARAVLNTEAFF.

This clonotype came up a few times. The chain combines TRBV7-8 with TRBJ2-7, with D perhaps matching TRBD1 (6 bases). V lost 1 base and J 3 bases, leaving 19 bases between the germline ends. This CDR3 comprises 17 residues. Germline CDR1 is SGHVS and CDR2 is FQNEAQ. The CDR3 region has the DNA TGTGCCAGCAGCTTAGACAGGGTGGTAAGCACGCACTACGAGCAGTACTTC. It is translated as CASSLDRVVSTHYEQYF. Looking up the rest from reference TRBV7-8 and TRBJ2-7 gives the full variable domain: GAGVSQSPRYKVAKRGQDVALRCDPISGHVSLFWYQQALGQGPEFLTYFQNEAQLDKSGLPSDRFFAERPEGSVSTLKIQRTQQEDSAVYLCASSLDRVVSTHYEQYFGPGTRLTVT.

V usage is TRBV5-5 and J usage is TRBJ1-1, with no clear D. Germline CDR1 SGHKS, CDR2 YYEKEE (reference sequence). V lost 1 base and J 11 bases, leaving 15 bases between the germline ends. The CDR3 covers 13 residues. CDR3 DNA: TGTGCCAGCAGCTTGACCCCGATTGATGGGGCTTTCTTT. This encodes CASSLTPIDGAFF.

This clonotype was recorded at least ten times. This sequence joins TRBV5-1 and TRBJ1-2, with TRBD1 as a possible D gene (5 bases). The V gene lost 6 bases and the J gene lost 8 bases, with 20 bases spanning the gap. This CDR3 region has 14 residues. CDR1 and CDR2 from the germline V gene are SGHRS and YFSETQ. CDR3 in DNA: TGCGCCAGCACCCCCCAACCGGGGGAGAGGGGCTACACCTTC. Translated, it gives CASTPQPGERGYTF.

The chain links TRBV20-1 to TRBJ2-7, with 8 bases fitting TRBD2. J lost 2 bases, V lost 5 bases, and 8 bases had no gene match. Germline lookup yields CDR1 DFQATT and CDR2 SNEGSKA (reference sequence). CDR3 length: 14 residues. In nucleotides, the CDR3 is TGCAGTGCTCGAAGAGCGGGAGCCACCTACGAGCAGTACTTC. It encodes CSARRAGATYEQYF.

Only a few counts were recorded for this clonotype. This chain uses TRBV20-1 with TRBJ1-1, with 7 positions matching TRBD1. The V segment lost 0 bases and the J segment 5 bases; nucleotides outside the gene matches: 6. The length of the CDR3 is 14 residues. Germline lookup yields CDR1 DFQATT and CDR2 SNEGSKA (reference sequence). The CDR3 reads CSARDLTGRTEAFF. In DNA, the CDR3 is TGCAGTGCTAGAGATCTGACAGGGAGAACTGAAGCTTTCTTT.